The 24 T cell receptor beta chains in this list originate from one sample, sequenced in a study of blood T cell repertoires in COVID-19. Generated by immunoSEQ multiplex PCR, the TCRdb table keeps only in-frame clones and is missing some. The sample lists fewer than 250,000 clones; 88% were seen once. Sequencing was performed on PBMCs or T cells enriched from blood (not recorded which). All receptors derive from a woman aged 25 to 39 who had been exposed to COVID-19.

Turning to this clone: Germline and junction disagree at one end, which may indicate a read error. The CDR3: CASSLVSSGAGILF. CDR3 DNA: TGTGCCAGCAGCTTAGTGTCTAGCGGAGCCGGGATTCTCTTC. V is TRBV7-2 and J is TRBJ2-1, with TRBD2 identical over 7 bases. The CDR3 spans 14 residues. CDR1 and CDR2 from the germline V gene are SGHTA and FQGNSA.

The chain joins TRBV27 to TRBJ1-1, with D perhaps TRBD1 (6 bases). V gave up 2 bases and J gave up 4 bases, with 8 bases separating them. The CDR3 covers 13 residues. Germline V gene sequence: CDR1 MNHEY, CDR2 SMNVEV (reference sequence). The CDR3 protein is CASSLTGLTEAFF. Written as DNA, the CDR3 is TGTGCCAGCAGTTTAACAGGGCTCACTGAAGCTTTCTTT.

This sequence joins TRBV2 and TRBJ1-1; D remains unclear. The CDR3 runs to 13 residues. Between the trimmed V and J ends, which lost 3 bases and 3 bases, there was a span of 8 bases. Germline V gives CDR1 SNHLY, CDR2 FYNNEI. CDR3 nucleotide sequence: TGTGCCAGCAGTGAGTGGCGGGACACTGAAGCTTTCTTT. Its protein product is CASSEWRDTEAFF.

The chain employs TRBV2 and TRBJ1-4; a possible D gene is TRBD1 (6 bases). The CDR3 runs 14 residues. V dropped 4 bases and J dropped 5 bases, with 11 bases sitting between them. Germline CDR1 is SNHLY and CDR2 is FYNNEI. As DNA, the CDR3 is TGTGCCAGCAGTGGACAGGATAGGAATGAAAAACTGTTTTTT. It specifies CASSGQDRNEKLFF.

The chain is built from TRBV28 and TRBJ2-1, with TRBD2 identical over 7 bases. This CDR3 comprises 14 residues. The V gene's germline CDR1 is MDHEN and CDR2 SYDVKM. The V segment lost 6 bases and the J segment 2 bases; nucleotides outside the gene matches: 4. Written as DNA, the CDR3 is TGTGCCAGCAGGGGAGGGGAGGCCTACAATGAGCAGTTCTTC. Protein: CASRGGEAYNEQFF.

This sequence joins TRBV5-1 and TRBJ2-3, with 15 positions matching TRBD2. V lost 3 bases, J lost 4 bases, and 3 bases stayed unmatched. The germline V gene has CDR1 SGHRS and CDR2 YFSETQ. The length of the CDR3 is 16 residues. CDR3 sequence: CASSSGLAGGPDTQYF. In DNA form, the CDR3 reads TGCGCCAGCAGCTCCGGACTAGCGGGAGGGCCAGATACGCAGTATTTT. Looking up the rest from reference TRBV5-1 and TRBJ2-3 gives the full variable domain: KAGVTQTPRYLIKTRGQQVTLSCSPISGHRSVSWYQQTPGQGLQFLFEYFSETQRNKGNFPGRFSGRQFSNSRSEMNVSTLELGDSALYLCASSSGLAGGPDTQYFGPGTRLTVL.

This clone was picked up one time. V is TRBV4-1 and J is TRBJ2-5, with D possibly TRBD2 on 6 matching bases. There are 16 residues in the CDR3. The germline CDR1 and CDR2 sequences are MGHRA and YSYEKL. The ends were cut back, 1 base at V and 2 bases at J, with 14 bases in the middle. In nucleotides, the CDR3 is TGCGCCAGCAGCCAAGTCGGCTTCGCGGGGCAAGAGACCCAGTACTTC. This gives the protein CASSQVGFAGQETQYF.

The J gene is TRBJ1-4, the V gene TRBV18, with D unclear. The V end was cut by 3 bases, the J end by 7 bases, with 9 bases between. This CDR3 region has 13 residues. Germline V lookup: CDR1 KGHSH, CDR2 LQKENI. CDR3 residues: CASSPLGGEKLFF. The CDR3 DNA follows: TGTGCCAGCTCACCTCTGGGAGGTGAAAAACTGTTTTTT.

Comments on this clone: At one end the junction does not follow the germline gene, possibly because of a read error. The rearrangement links TRBV7-2 to TRBJ1-1; 9 positions agree with TRBD1. This CDR3 is built from 11 residues. Germline V CDR1 and CDR2: SGHTA, FQGNSA. CDR3: CLQGAYTEAFF. The CDR3 DNA sequence: TGCTTACAGGGGGCCTACACTGAAGCTTTCTTT. Drawing the rest from reference TRBV7-2 and TRBJ1-1, the complete variable domain is GAGVSQSPSNKVTEKGKDVELRCDPISGHTALYWYRQSLGQGLEFLIYFQGNSAPDKSGLPSDRFSAERTGGSVSTLTIQRTQQEDSAVYLCLQGAYTEAFFGQGTRLTVV.

The V gene is TRBV4-1, the J gene TRBJ1-2, with 7 bases that match TRBD1. Germline V CDR1 and CDR2: MGHRA, YSYEKL. CDR3 length: 16 amino acids. Unmatched junction bases numbered 11, after V lost 3 bases and J lost 4 bases. As DNA, the CDR3 is TGCGCCAGCAGCCATGCGGAGGGACAGCGGACCTATGGCTACACCTTC. Translation: CASSHAEGQRTYGYTF.

CDR3 sequence: CASSREKGLARFLDEQFF. The CDR3 nucleotides read TGTGCCAGCAGCCGGGAAAAAGGACTAGCGAGGTTTTTGGATGAGCAGTTCTTC. The chain has TRBV7-9 and TRBJ2-1; 9 nucleotides match TRBD2. The CDR3 is 18 residues long. CDR1 SEHNR and CDR2 FQNEAQ come from the germline V gene (reference sequence). Unmatched junction bases numbered 19, after V lost 5 bases and J lost 8 bases.

This clone was observed once. The chain has TRBV7-3 and TRBJ2-1; TRBD2 might be the D (6 bases). The V gene lost 5 bases and the J gene lost 0 bases, with 14 bases spanning the gap. In germline, CDR1 is SGHTA, CDR2 FQGTGA. The CDR3 covers 16 residues. The DNA of the CDR3 is TGTGCCAGCAGCCGGGACGGAGGGAGCTCCTACAATGAGCAGTTCTTC. Amino acids: CASSRDGGSSYNEQFF.

The chain uses TRBV28 and TRBJ2-7; D perhaps matches TRBD1 (6 bases). CDR1 is MDHEN, CDR2 SYDVKM, per germline. This CDR3 region has 15 residues. Trimming shortened V by 5 bases and J by 2 bases, and 16 bases separated the two germline ends. DNA for the CDR3: TGTGCCAGCAGTCCTGAAGGGGGTCGGACCTACGAGCAGTACTTC. Its protein product is CASSPEGGRTYEQYF.

CDR3 sequence reads: CASSESGGTAFF. Here the CDR3 DNA reads TGCGCCAGCAGTGAGTCGGGAGGGACAGCTTTCTTT. The V call is TRBV10-2, the J call TRBJ1-1, with D possibly TRBD1 on 5 matching bases. Germline CDR1 WSHSY, CDR2 SAAADI. Trimming pared 0 bases from V and 10 bases from J, leaving 9 bases between. The length of the CDR3 is 12 residues.

V is TRBV7-9 and J is TRBJ2-2; D possibly corresponds to TRBD1 (6 bases). Germline V gives CDR1 SEHNR, CDR2 FQNEAQ (reference sequence). Trimming took off 5 bases at V and 6 bases at J, with 13 bases between the two ends. The CDR3 consists of 14 residues. The CDR3 is CASSPYEGAGELFF. CDR3 coding DNA: TGTGCCAGCAGCCCTTATGAGGGGGCCGGGGAGCTGTTTTTT.

The chain combines TRBV9 with TRBJ2-7, with 7 bases aligning to TRBD2. This CDR3 region has 14 residues. The V gene end was trimmed by 0 bases and the J gene end by 6 bases; junction bases not matched to a gene: 6. Germline V gene lookup returns CDR1 SGDLS and CDR2 YYNGEE. The CDR3 DNA sequence: TGTGCCAGCAGCGTAGGGGCGGGAGCGGGCGAGCAGTACTTC. The encoded protein is CASSVGAGAGEQYF.

V and J are TRBV10-3 and TRBJ2-7; 9 bases map to TRBD1. Germline V CDR1 and CDR2: ENHRY, SYGVKD. The length of the CDR3 is 14 residues. With 2 bases clipped from V and 2 bases from J, the junction kept 1 base outside the gene matches. This chain's CDR3 is CAISERQGAYEQYF. DNA of the CDR3: TGTGCCATCAGTGAGCGACAGGGGGCCTACGAGCAGTACTTC.

CDR3 sequence (DNA): TGTGCCAGCAGCCAAGAGGACAGGGTGGGCTATGGCTACACCTTC. Translating gives CASSQEDRVGYGYTF. The chain is built from TRBV4-2 and TRBJ1-2, with 8 bases that match TRBD1. With V trimmed by 0 bases and J by 4 bases, 4 bases remained unmatched. The CDR3 loop spans 15 amino acids. CDR1 and CDR2 (germline): LGHNA, YNFKEQ.

The genes are TRBV3-1 (or the pseudogene TRBV3-2) and TRBJ2-7, with TRBD2 matching 8 bases. The CDR3 is 15 residues long. Germline V gene sequence: CDR1 LGHDT, CDR2 YNNKEL (reference sequence). Trimming took 5 bases from V and 5 from J; bases not matched to a gene: 11. The CDR3: CASSYSGSFKNEQYF. The CDR3 coding sequence is TGTGCCAGCAGCTACAGCGGGAGTTTCAAAAACGAGCAGTACTTC.

V is TRBV10-1 and J is TRBJ2-2; 7 bases map to TRBD1. The CDR3 length is 15 residues. With V trimmed by 5 bases and J by 6 bases, 9 bases remained unmatched. CDR1 WNHNN and CDR2 SYGVQD come from the germline V gene (reference sequence). The CDR3 protein is CASSKLNRGAGELFF. CDR3 nucleotide sequence: TGCGCCAGCAGTAAATTAAACAGGGGAGCCGGGGAGCTGTTTTTT.

The V and J genes are TRBV11-3 and TRBJ2-1; 11 nucleotides match TRBD2. With V trimmed by 5 bases and J by 7 bases, 7 bases remained unmatched. The length of the CDR3 is 15 residues. Germline assignment: CDR1 SGHNT and CDR2 YENEEA. CDR3 residues: CASSIAGGPGNEQFF. CDR3 nucleotide sequence: TGTGCCAGCAGCATAGCGGGAGGGCCTGGGAATGAGCAGTTCTTC.

V and J are TRBV7-9 and TRBJ2-1; 11 bases align to TRBD2. The CDR3 length is 15 residues. V lost 3 bases to trimming and J lost 7 bases; unmatched junction nucleotides: 5. Germline CDR1 reads SEHNR; CDR2 reads FQNEAQ (reference sequence). The CDR3 is CASSLGSGRANEQFF. The CDR3 DNA follows: TGTGCCAGCAGCTTGGGTAGCGGGAGGGCTAATGAGCAGTTCTTC.

This clone was found many times. The DNA for the CDR3 is TGTGCCAGTAGTATAGCCGGCCCAGGGGGTAGTGGGGCCAACGTCCTGACTTTC. Its translation: CASSIAGPGGSGANVLTF. The V and J genes are TRBV19 and TRBJ2-6; 7 nucleotides align to TRBD1. CDR3 size: 18 residues. Unmatched junction bases numbered 9, after V lost 1 base and J lost 3 bases. From germline, CDR1 is LNHDA and CDR2 SQIVND (reference sequence).

This clone was counted a single time. The CDR3 protein is CASSPPSGYYGYTF. DNA for the CDR3: TGTGCCAGCTCACCACCGTCGGGGTACTATGGCTACACCTTC. The chain employs TRBV18 and TRBJ1-2; no clear D gene. V lost 0 bases and J lost 3, with 8 bases in between. The V gene's germline CDR1 is KGHSH and CDR2 LQKENI. The CDR3 is 14 residues long.